The present TCR beta chain was sequenced within a study of cytomegalovirus exposure and HLA in healthy donors. Regarding the study as a whole: Cytomegalovirus status was reportedly diagnosed by the classifier with high specificity and sensitivity. A later analysis found first-cohort TCR clusters tended to co-occur in the 110 or so validation repertoires.

CDR1 is SGDLS, CDR2 YYNGEE, per germline. V was pared by 0 bases and J by 5 bases, with 12 bases between. CDR3 length: 14 amino acids. The table came from immunoSEQ multiplex PCR; TCRdb's copy has only in-frame clones and leaves some out. The data show about 150,000 clones, with about nine tenths seen just once and 0.6% to 0.8% held by the top ten. On this clone itself: Antigen unknown.

V and J are TRBV9 and TRBJ2-7, with a weak D call TRBD1 (5 bases). Sequenced sample: PBMCs. This sequence originates from a young man in good health and CMV-seronegative. This CDR3 reads CASSVGPPTDEQYF. As DNA, the CDR3 is TGTGCCAGCAGCGTAGGTCCCCCGACAGACGAGCAGTACTTC. Full variable domain (remainder filled in from reference TRBV9 and TRBJ2-7): DSGVTQTPKHLITATGQRVTLRCSPRSGDLSVYWYQQSLDQGLQFLIQYYNGEERAKGNILERFSAQQFPDLHSELNLSSLELGDSALYFCASSVGPPTDEQYFGPGTRLTVT.